The 22 T cell receptor beta chains presented below share a single source sample, sequenced in a study of blood T cell repertoires in COVID-19. Method: immunoSEQ multiplex PCR; TCRdb's copy keeps in-frame clones and lacks some. This table holds roughly 86,000 clones, just under 85% found once. The sequenced sample consisted of peripheral blood. These receptors all come from a man aged 50 to 59 with acute or convalescent COVID-19.

The chain combines TRBV27 with TRBJ1-6, with D perhaps matching TRBD1 (5 bases). V was cut by 6 bases and J by 6 bases, with 12 bases left in between. CDR3 length: 14 amino acids. Germline lookup yields CDR1 MNHEY and CDR2 SMNVEV (reference sequence). The CDR3 DNA reads as TGTGCCAGCAGATCCGGGACTTCTAATTCACCCCTCCACTTT. It translates to CASRSGTSNSPLHF.

J is TRBJ1-4 and V is TRBV27; 8 nucleotides agree with TRBD1. V was clipped by 6 bases and J by 8 bases; unmatched bases: 8. This CDR3 has 14 amino acids. CDR1 MNHEY and CDR2 SMNVEV come from the germline V gene (reference sequence). The CDR3 spells CASSSHQGAEKLFF. In DNA, the CDR3 is TGTGCCAGCAGCTCCCACCAGGGGGCCGAAAAACTGTTTTTT.

The DNA of the CDR3 is TGTGCCAGCAGCCAAGTATTAGCGGGAGGGCCTAGCTCCTACGAGCAGTACTTC. Translating it yields CASSQVLAGGPSSYEQYF. The chain joins TRBV4-2 to TRBJ2-7, with 11 bases lining up with TRBD2. CDR3 length equals 18 residues. Germline assignment: CDR1 LGHNA and CDR2 YNFKEQ. J was trimmed by 0 bases and V by 1 base; bases with no gene match: 8.

The rearrangement links TRBV5-4 to TRBJ1-2, with D perhaps matching TRBD1 (6 bases). The CDR3 length is 14 residues. Germline CDR1 and CDR2: SGHNT and YYREEE (reference sequence). The ends were cut back, 4 bases at V and 4 bases at J, with 14 bases in the middle. This CDR3 reads CASSLQGGGYGYTF. The CDR3 DNA reads TGTGCCAGCAGCCTACAGGGCGGCGGCTATGGCTACACCTTC. Full variable domain (outside the CDR3, taken from reference TRBV5-4 and TRBJ1-2): ETGVTQSPTHLIKTRGQQVTLRCSSQSGHNTVSWYQQALGQGPQFIFQYYREEENGRGNFPPRFSGLQFPNYSSELNVNALELDDSALYLCASSLQGGGYGYTFGSGTRLTVV.

J is TRBJ1-1 and V is TRBV4-2; no clear D. Trimming removed 0 bases from V and 5 bases from J, with 16 bases in between. Germline CDR1 LGHNA, CDR2 YNFKEQ. The CDR3 runs to 16 residues. CDR3 coding DNA: TGTGCCAGCAGCCAAGATATAGTCGGGGAGCGGACTGAAGCTTTCTTT. Protein product: CASSQDIVGERTEAFF.

This chain uses TRBV9 with TRBJ2-1, with TRBD2 identical over 8 bases. This CDR3 contains 15 residues. Per the germline V gene, CDR1 is SGDLS and CDR2 is YYNGEE. J gave up 5 bases and V 1 base, and 5 bases lay outside the gene matches. The DNA for the CDR3 is TGTGCCAGCAGCGTAAGCGGGAGTACCGACAATGAGCAGTTCTTC. Translation: CASSVSGSTDNEQFF.

Only one count was recorded for this clone. The gene calls are TRBV27 and TRBJ2-1, with D maybe TRBD1 (6 bases). Germline CDR1 is MNHEY and CDR2 is SMNVEV (reference sequence). Between the trimmed V and J ends, which lost 8 bases and 2 bases, there was a span of 13 bases. This CDR3 comprises 14 residues. Written as DNA, the CDR3 is TGTGCCAGCCAGGGGTTCTCAACCTACAATGAGCAGTTCTTC. Its translation is CASQGFSTYNEQFF.

This clone was observed once. The chain uses TRBV27 and TRBJ1-2, with 10 bases matching TRBD1. This CDR3 region has 14 residues. With 4 bases clipped from V and 8 bases from J, the junction kept 7 bases outside the gene matches. Germline CDR1 MNHEY, CDR2 SMNVEV (reference sequence). CDR3: CASSSWDRGEGYTF. The CDR3 DNA reads as TGTGCCAGCAGTTCATGGGACAGGGGAGAAGGCTACACCTTC.

The CDR3 sequence is CASSLDPGYEQYF. CDR3 nucleotide sequence: TGTGCCAGCAGCTTAGATCCAGGCTACGAGCAGTACTTC. The chain combines TRBV5-4 with TRBJ2-7; no clear D. Germline lookup yields CDR1 SGHNT and CDR2 YYREEE (reference sequence). There are 13 residues in the CDR3. V lost 2 bases, J lost 3 bases, and 9 bases lay in between. Full variable domain (missing parts from reference TRBV5-4 and TRBJ2-7): ETGVTQSPTHLIKTRGQQVTLRCSSQSGHNTVSWYQQALGQGPQFIFQYYREEENGRGNFPPRFSGLQFPNYSSELNVNALELDDSALYLCASSLDPGYEQYFGPGTRLTVT.

This clone was picked up a small number of times. This rearrangement joins TRBV5-6 to TRBJ2-1; D is ambiguous. Germline loops: CDR1 SGHDT, CDR2 YYEEEE. The CDR3 has 16 residues. The V gene lost 3 bases and the J gene lost 1 base, with 14 bases spanning the gap. As DNA, the CDR3 is TGTGCCAGCAGCTCCCCCCGCTGGGCTTCCTACAATGAGCAGTTCTTC. Translating it yields CASSSPRWASYNEQFF.

This clone is termed medium-sized. The V and J genes are TRBV6-6 and TRBJ1-2, with D possibly TRBD1 on 5 matching bases. The CDR3 consists of 13 residues. Germline CDR1 reads MNHNY; CDR2 reads SVGAGI (reference sequence). The V and J ends lost 5 bases and 4 bases respectively, with 11 bases between them. CDR3 sequence (DNA): TGTGCCAGCAGTCTCGACAGTACCTATGGCTACACCTTC. Translation: CASSLDSTYGYTF.

This sequence joins TRBV6-2 or TRBV6-3 and TRBJ1-2, with D perhaps TRBD1 (5 bases). Germline V lookup: CDR1 MNHEY, CDR2 SVGEGT. V was shortened by 6 bases and J by 2 bases, with 13 bases between the two germline ends. The CDR3 has 14 residues. CDR3 sequence reads: CASSPPTANYGYTF. Here the CDR3 DNA reads TGTGCCAGCAGCCCCCCGACAGCGAACTATGGCTACACCTTC.

The CDR3 is CASSLALLSGRETGELFF. In nucleotides, the CDR3 is TGTGCCAGCAGCTTAGCGCTCCTGAGCGGGAGAGAAACCGGGGAGCTGTTTTTT. This chain uses TRBV11-2 with TRBJ2-2, with 8 positions matching TRBD2. This CDR3 contains 18 residues. Per germline, CDR1 SGHAT and CDR2 FQNNGV. V gave up 1 base and J gave up 5 bases; unmatched junction bases: 12.

The V gene is TRBV11-2, the J gene TRBJ1-2; D is possibly TRBD1 (5 bases). Germline CDR1 SGHAT, CDR2 FQNNGV. V lost 0 bases and J 8 bases, leaving 16 bases between the germline ends. This CDR3 is built from 15 residues. This CDR3 is CASSLDGASGRGYTF. Written as DNA, the CDR3 is TGTGCCAGCAGCTTAGATGGGGCGTCAGGGCGAGGCTACACCTTC.

This chain links TRBV7-9 with TRBJ2-2, with 7 bases matching TRBD2. The CDR3 extends over 15 amino acids. Germline V gives CDR1 SEHNR, CDR2 FQNEAQ (reference sequence). Trimming cost V 1 base and J 7 bases; bases outside gene matches: 6. CDR3 sequence: CASSLVGTNYGELFF. As DNA, the CDR3 is TGTGCCAGCAGCTTAGTGGGGACTAATTACGGGGAGCTGTTTTTT.

Concerning this clone: Without the conserved terminal phenylalanine or tryptophan, this CDR3 likely stems from a read error. The chain is built from TRBV6-6 and TRBJ2-4; D is undetermined. Trimming left V 7 bases short and J 3 bases short, with 19 bases between. This CDR3 has 16 residues. Germline-derived CDR1 and CDR2 are MNHNY and SVGAGI (reference sequence). CDR3 DNA sequence: TGTGCCAGCAACATCTCGGATGAGAAGCGCAAAAACATTCAGTACTCC. Translation: CASNISDEKRKNIQYS.

V and J are TRBV5-6 and TRBJ2-4; 9 bases align to TRBD1. The CDR3 has 15 residues. The V gene end was trimmed by 5 bases and the J gene end by 3 bases; junction bases not matched to a gene: 6. Germline CDR1 SGHDT, CDR2 YYEEEE. The CDR3 region is CASSPRQGGKNIQYF. The CDR3 nucleotides are TGTGCCAGCAGTCCTCGACAGGGGGGCAAAAACATTCAGTACTTC. Looking up the rest from reference TRBV5-6 and TRBJ2-4 gives the full variable domain: DAGVTQSPTHLIKTRGQQVTLRCSPKSGHDTVSWYQQALGQGPQFIFQYYEEEERQRGNFPDRFSGHQFPNYSSELNVNALLLGDSALYLCASSPRQGGKNIQYFGAGTRLSVL.

The V gene is TRBV7-3, the J gene TRBJ2-5, with TRBD2 identical over 9 bases. After removal of 5 bases from V and 2 bases from J, the junction contained 6 bases not matched to a gene. The CDR3 extends over 15 amino acids. Germline V CDR1 and CDR2: SGHTA, FQGTGA. The chain's CDR3 is CASSLIAGEQETQYF. CDR3 sequence (DNA): TGTGCCAGCAGCCTAATAGCGGGAGAGCAAGAGACCCAGTACTTC.

The V gene is TRBV18, the J gene TRBJ1-1; the match to TRBD1 covers 10 bases. Germline CDR1 and CDR2: KGHSH and LQKENI. The ends lost 3 bases at V and 3 bases at J; junction bases unmatched: 7. The CDR3 contains 16 residues. The CDR3 sequence is CASSPVTGGLDTEAFF. The CDR3 nucleotides read TGTGCCAGCTCACCCGTGACAGGGGGCTTAGACACTGAAGCTTTCTTT.

This clone showed up just a few times. The J gene is TRBJ2-3, the V gene TRBV3-1 (or the pseudogene TRBV3-2); 8 nucleotides align to TRBD1. The CDR3 has 19 amino acids. Unmatched junction bases numbered 13, after V lost 0 bases and J lost 2 bases. CDR1 is LGHDT, CDR2 YNNKEL, per germline (reference sequence). CDR3 protein: CASSQDVLDWTGLTDTQYF. The CDR3 bases are TGTGCCAGCAGCCAAGATGTGTTGGATTGGACAGGGCTCACAGATACGCAGTATTTT.

V and J are TRBV5-1 and TRBJ2-1; tentatively, D is TRBD1 (6 bases). Trimming stripped 4 bases from V and 1 base from J, with 12 bases between. Germline CDR1 and CDR2: SGHRS and YFSETQ. This CDR3 has 15 amino acids. In DNA, the CDR3 is TGCGCCAGCAGCCCAACGACAGGATCCTACAATGAGCAGTTCTTC. Residues: CASSPTTGSYNEQFF.

The genes are TRBV19 and TRBJ2-5; 10 nucleotides align to TRBD1. Germline CDR1 reads LNHDA; CDR2 reads SQIVND (reference sequence). CDR3 size: 14 residues. V lost 3 bases and J lost 3; bases outside the gene matches: 1. Written as DNA, the CDR3 is TGTGCCAGTAGTATGGGGACAGGGGAAGAGACCCAGTACTTC. Translation gives CASSMGTGEETQYF. Full variable domain (remainder filled in from reference TRBV19 and TRBJ2-5): DGGITQSPKYLFRKEGQNVTLSCEQNLNHDAMYWYRQDPGQGLRLIYYSQIVNDFQKGDIAEGYSVSREKKESFPLTVTSAQKNPTAFYLCASSMGTGEETQYFGPGTRLLVL.